This T cell receptor (beta chain) was found in a study of vaccination effects on CD4 cells after COVID-19. Of note for this clone: Its antigen remains unidentified.

Sequencing used immunoSEQ multiplex PCR; TCRdb keeps in-frame clones, though not all of them. The table lists approximately 44,000 clones, over 75% of them singletons, with 2.9% in the top ten. V lost 0 bases and J lost 7; bases outside the gene matches: 6. CDR3 length: 15 residues. Looked up from germline, CDR1 is MNHNS and CDR2 is SASEGT. The ViraFEST assay expanded antigen-specific CD4+ T cells with viral peptide pools before sequencing. Scientists isolated CD4+ T cells after a roughly ten-day culture period ended. The study found no prior SARS-CoV-2 infection in the vaccine recipients, who tested negative for nucleocapsid antibodies.

The clonotype was recovered from a human donor who received a COVID-19 vaccine. The input for sequencing was CD4+ T cells from PBMCs cultured with HCoV-NL63 spike peptides, taken before COVID-19 vaccination. This sequence joins TRBV6-1 and TRBJ2-5; 9 bases are shared with TRBD1. The chain's CDR3 is CASSEAGQGIWTQYF. The CDR3 DNA sequence: TGTGCCAGCAGTGAAGCGGGACAGGGCATTTGGACCCAGTACTTC.